Listed here are 29 T cell receptor beta chains from one sample, sequenced in a study of T cell responses to AZD1222 COVID-19 vaccine. The table came from immunoSEQ multiplex PCR; TCRdb's copy has only in-frame clones and leaves some out. The sample lists around 130,000 clones, approximately 85% occurring once. The sample in question was peripheral blood, obtained on day 0 of AZD1222 vaccination. The receptors were gathered from an adult in good health.

V usage is TRBV7-2 and J usage is TRBJ1-5; weak D call: TRBD1 (5 bases). The CDR3 has 14 residues. CDR1 and CDR2 (germline): SGHTA, FQGNSA. V was clipped by 5 bases and J by 9 bases, with 17 bases between them. The CDR3 loop reads CASSPGPITGPQHF. Written as DNA, the CDR3 is TGTGCCAGCAGCCCGGGACCGATAACCGGGCCCCAGCATTTT.

A few counts support this clone. J is TRBJ1-1 and V is TRBV28, with D tentatively TRBD1 (6 bases). The CDR3 consists of 16 residues. CDR1 MDHEN and CDR2 SYDVKM come from the germline V gene. V was clipped by 2 bases and J by 7 bases, with 20 bases between them. The CDR3 bases are TGTGCCAGCAGTTTAGCGACAGGCCTCCTACTAGGTGAAGCTTTCTTT. Protein sequence: CASSLATGLLLGEAFF.

The rearrangement joins TRBV9 to TRBJ2-1; TRBD2 aligns across 11 bases. The CDR3 length is 17 residues. Germline V CDR1 and CDR2: SGDLS, YYNGEE. Germline trimming cut 1 base from V and 1 base from J; bases unmatched to any gene: 4. In DNA form, the CDR3 reads TGTGCCAGCAGCGTAACTAGCGGGAGTTGGTCCTACAATGAGCAGTTCTTC. This encodes CASSVTSGSWSYNEQFF.

V gene TRBV28 combines with J gene TRBJ1-5; tentatively, D is TRBD1 (5 bases). The CDR3 loop spans 14 amino acids. Trimming stripped 3 bases from V and 3 bases from J, with 9 bases between. The germline V gene encodes CDR1 MDHEN and CDR2 SYDVKM. The CDR3 spells CASSFSGYNQPQHF. The CDR3 bases are TGTGCCAGCAGTTTCTCAGGGTACAATCAGCCCCAGCATTTT.

The CDR3 nucleotides are TGTGCCAGCAGCCGGATGGCCGGGGGAGAGACCCAGTACTTC. It specifies CASSRMAGGETQYF. The chain has TRBV3-1 (or the pseudogene TRBV3-2) and TRBJ2-5; maybe TRBD2 (6 bases). The germline V gene encodes CDR1 LGHDT and CDR2 YNNKEL (reference sequence). The CDR3 loop spans 14 amino acids. V lost 4 bases and J lost 4, with 13 bases in between.

The chain carries TRBV18 and TRBJ1-5; TRBD1 agrees at 9 bases. The CDR3 has 16 amino acids. V trimming: 3 bases; J trimming: 3 bases; junction bases outside the gene matches: 6. From germline, CDR1 is KGHSH and CDR2 LQKENI. The CDR3 DNA reads TGTGCCAGCTCACCCCAGGGGACAGGGAACAATCAGCCCCAGCATTTT. Translation gives CASSPQGTGNNQPQHF.

The chain employs TRBV7-9 and TRBJ2-4; a weak D match, TRBD1 (6 bases). V lost 5 bases, J lost 8 bases, and 16 bases lay in between. The CDR3 has 14 amino acids. CDR1 is SEHNR, CDR2 FQNEAQ, per germline (reference sequence). CDR3 sequence: CASSEVAGADIQYF. The CDR3 region has the DNA TGTGCCAGCAGCGAAGTGGCAGGGGCGGACATTCAGTACTTC. Drawing the rest from reference TRBV7-9 and TRBJ2-4, the complete variable domain is DTGVSQNPRHKITKRGQNVTFRCDPISEHNRLYWYRQTLGQGPEFLTYFQNEAQLEKSRLLSDRFSAERPKGSFSTLEIQRTEQGDSAMYLCASSEVAGADIQYFGAGTRLSVL.

The rearrangement links TRBV20-1 to TRBJ2-1; D unresolved. The germline V gene has CDR1 DFQATT and CDR2 SNEGSKA (reference sequence). The CDR3 has 12 amino acids. Trimming stripped 3 bases from V and 8 bases from J, with 11 bases between. The CDR3 region has the DNA TGCAGTGCTAGTTTAAGGTCCCATGAGCAGTTCTTC. This codes for CSASLRSHEQFF.

This clone was seen only a few times. This CDR3 is CASSIGGNENYGYTF. DNA of the CDR3: TGTGCCAGTAGTATAGGGGGGAACGAAAACTATGGCTACACCTTC. The J gene is TRBJ1-2, the V gene TRBV19; D perhaps matches TRBD1 (5 bases). V gave up 1 base and J gave up 2 bases, with 11 bases separating them. Germline V CDR1 and CDR2: LNHDA, SQIVND (reference sequence). The CDR3 is 15 amino acids.

V usage is TRBV29-1 and J usage is TRBJ1-1; D is unresolved. V was cut by 3 bases and J by 10 bases, with 3 bases left in between. Germline loops: CDR1 SQVTM, CDR2 ANQGSEA. The CDR3 totals 8 residues. DNA for the CDR3: TGCAGCGTTGATGGAGCTTTCTTT. Residues: CSVDGAFF.

V is TRBV5-6 and J is TRBJ2-7; D possibly matches TRBD1 or TRBD2 (5 bases each). The CDR3 is 12 amino acids. V lost 5 bases, J lost 2 bases, and 8 bases lay in between. Germline lookup yields CDR1 SGHDT and CDR2 YYEEEE. The CDR3 reads CASRGRTYEQYF. In DNA form, the CDR3 reads TGTGCCAGCAGGGGACGGACCTACGAGCAGTACTTC.

The rearrangement uses TRBV3-1 (or the pseudogene TRBV3-2) and TRBJ2-7; TRBD2 is a possible D gene (5 bases). The V end was cut by 1 base, the J end by 4 bases, with 5 bases between. The CDR3 contains 12 residues. Germline lookup yields CDR1 LGHDT and CDR2 YNNKEL (reference sequence). The CDR3 is CASSQGRYEQYF. The CDR3 DNA is TGTGCCAGCAGCCAAGGGAGGTACGAGCAGTACTTC.

CDR3 residues: CASSIQQGAGQPQHF. CDR3 DNA sequence: TGTGCCAGTAGTATCCAACAGGGGGCGGGTCAGCCCCAGCATTTT. The J gene is TRBJ1-5, the V gene TRBV19, with TRBD1 identical over 9 bases. Germline-derived CDR1 and CDR2 are LNHDA and SQIVND (reference sequence). The length of the CDR3 is 15 residues. V lost 3 bases to trimming and J lost 6 bases; unmatched junction nucleotides: 6.

The chain links TRBV11-2 to TRBJ2-1; 11 nucleotides align to TRBD2. From germline, CDR1 is SGHAT and CDR2 FQNNGV. The CDR3 is 18 amino acids. V gave up 5 bases and J gave up 3 bases; unmatched junction bases: 12. CDR3 loop: CASSPRTSGGHLYNEQFF. CDR3 nucleotides: TGTGCCAGCAGCCCTAGAACTAGCGGGGGCCATCTCTACAATGAGCAGTTCTTC.

Comments on this clone: One end of the junction does not line up with germline, which may come from a read error. This chain links TRBV11-2 with TRBJ1-3; tentative D call: TRBD1 (5 bases). Per germline, CDR1 SGHAT and CDR2 FQNNGV. The CDR3 sequence is 13 residues long. In nucleotides, the CDR3 is TGTGCCAGCAGATTAGGGGCTGGAAACACCATATATTTT. It codes for CASRLGAGNTIYF.

The V gene is TRBV28, the J gene TRBJ2-2, with D perhaps matching TRBD2 (6 bases). CDR3 length: 17 residues. Trimming left V 5 bases short and J 2 bases short, with 18 bases between. Germline-derived CDR1 and CDR2 are MDHEN and SYDVKM. The CDR3 DNA reads as TGTGCCAGCAGTCGACTCAGCCGGGACTCCAACACCGGGGAGCTGTTTTTT. Protein: CASSRLSRDSNTGELFF.

The chain combines TRBV28 with TRBJ1-3, with D possibly being TRBD1 (5 bases). The CDR3 sequence is 16 residues long. Germline loops: CDR1 MDHEN, CDR2 SYDVKM. V lost 4 bases and J 0 bases, leaving 13 bases between the germline ends. DNA for the CDR3: TGTGCCAGCAGTTCCCCTACAGGCTACTCTGGAAACACCATATATTTT. Its translation: CASSSPTGYSGNTIYF.

This clone was observed once. The CDR3: CASSHLGQGSDTQYF. CDR3 DNA: TGCGCCAGCAGCCATCTGGGACAGGGGTCGGATACGCAGTATTTT. The gene calls are TRBV4-3 and TRBJ2-3, with 10 bases fitting TRBD1. CDR1 LGHNA and CDR2 YSLEER come from the germline V gene. The V segment lost 3 bases and the J segment 6 bases; nucleotides outside the gene matches: 6. The CDR3 length is 15 residues.

The J gene is TRBJ1-3, the V gene TRBV5-1; D not resolved. This CDR3 region has 17 residues. Germline CDR1 SGHRS, CDR2 YFSETQ. Trimming pared 2 bases from V and 0 bases from J, leaving 15 bases between. In nucleotides, the CDR3 is TGCGCCAGCAGCTTTCGAGGAGGGTTAGTCTCTGGAAACACCATATATTTT. The encoded protein is CASSFRGGLVSGNTIYF.

The V gene is TRBV19, the J gene TRBJ1-5; the match to TRBD1 covers 9 bases. Germline CDR1 reads LNHDA; CDR2 reads SQIVND (reference sequence). Trimming took 5 bases from V and 7 from J; bases not matched to a gene: 15. The CDR3 consists of 17 residues. The CDR3 loop is CASSPDESHRGRQPQHF. The CDR3 DNA is TGTGCCAGTAGTCCCGACGAATCCCACAGGGGGCGGCAGCCCCAGCATTTT.

This chain's CDR3 is CASDLTGGEGRPLHF. Written as DNA, the CDR3 is TGTGCCAGCGACCTTACAGGGGGCGAGGGTAGGCCCCTCCACTTT. The chain uses TRBV27 and TRBJ1-6; 9 bases map to TRBD1. CDR1 is MNHEY, CDR2 SMNVEV, per germline (reference sequence). The length of the CDR3 is 15 residues. V shed 8 bases, J shed 13 bases, and the junction held 15 bases outside the gene matches.

The chain has TRBV11-2 and TRBJ2-1; no clear D. Trimming removed 0 bases from V and 9 bases from J, with 6 bases in between. CDR3 length: 12 residues. In germline, CDR1 is SGHAT, CDR2 FQNNGV. CDR3 region: CASSLELGEQFF. CDR3 nucleotides: TGTGCCAGCAGCTTAGAGTTGGGTGAGCAGTTCTTC.

This chain joins TRBV19 and TRBJ2-7; 7 nucleotides agree with TRBD1. The CDR3 is made up of 14 amino acids. Germline V lookup: CDR1 LNHDA, CDR2 SQIVND (reference sequence). The ends lost 3 bases at V and 6 bases at J; junction bases unmatched: 8. CDR3 DNA sequence: TGTGCCAGTAGTATTTTAGGGGGCGAGGGCGAGCAGTACTTC. This codes for CASSILGGEGEQYF.

The chain uses TRBV28 and TRBJ1-2; TRBD1 aligns across 8 bases. The CDR3 covers 14 residues. With V trimmed by 6 bases and J by 2 bases, 5 bases remained unmatched. Looked up from germline, CDR1 is MDHEN and CDR2 is SYDVKM. The CDR3 loop is CASRTRQGNYGYTF. Written as DNA, the CDR3 is TGTGCCAGCAGAACCAGACAGGGGAACTATGGCTACACCTTC.

This chain joins TRBV30 and TRBJ1-4, with 7 bases matching TRBD1. From germline, CDR1 is GTSNPN and CDR2 SVGIG (reference sequence). CDR3 length: 14 amino acids. With 1 base clipped from V and 6 bases from J, the junction kept 5 bases outside the gene matches. CDR3 loop: CAWSEGGTDEKLFF. CDR3 coding DNA: TGTGCCTGGAGTGAAGGGGGCACGGATGAAAAACTGTTTTTT.

The CDR3 reads CASSLTLGLASYEQYF. For the CDR3, the DNA is TGTGCCAGCAGCCTTACCCTTGGACTAGCGTCCTACGAGCAGTACTTC. The rearrangement links TRBV7-2 to TRBJ2-7; 9 positions agree with TRBD2. Trimming at V came to 5 bases and at J to 1 base, leaving 9 bases not matched to a gene. This CDR3 is 16 amino acids long. Germline lookup yields CDR1 SGHTA and CDR2 FQGNSA. Drawing the rest from reference TRBV7-2 and TRBJ2-7, the complete variable domain is GAGVSQSPSNKVTEKGKDVELRCDPISGHTALYWYRQSLGQGLEFLIYFQGNSAPDKSGLPSDRFSAERTGGSVSTLTIQRTQQEDSAVYLCASSLTLGLASYEQYFGPGTRLTVT.

This chain connects TRBV6-1 to TRBJ1-3; D ambiguous. The ends were cut back, 0 bases at V and 5 bases at J, with 11 bases in the middle. CDR1 is MNHNS, CDR2 SASEGT, per germline. The CDR3 covers 15 residues. The CDR3 coding sequence is TGTGCCAGCAGTGAAGCGTCGGCCGGCAGAAACACCATATATTTT. This sequence encodes CASSEASAGRNTIYF.

This clone was picked up a small number of times. This chain links TRBV6-5 with TRBJ1-2, with D maybe TRBD1 (5 bases). V dropped 1 base and J dropped 2 bases, with 11 bases sitting between them. This CDR3 has 15 amino acids. Per germline, CDR1 MNHEY and CDR2 SVGAGI. In nucleotides, the CDR3 is TGTGCCAGCAGTTACTGGGAGGGGATGAACTATGGCTACACCTTC. It translates to CASSYWEGMNYGYTF.

This chain's CDR3 is CASSPSAYNRTGRTYEQYF. CDR3 DNA sequence: TGTGCCAGCAGCCCGTCTGCTTACAATCGGACAGGGAGGACCTACGAGCAGTACTTC. The rearrangement joins TRBV3-1 (or the pseudogene TRBV3-2) to TRBJ2-7; 8 positions match TRBD1. Unmatched junction bases numbered 19, after V lost 4 bases and J lost 2 bases. Germline assignment: CDR1 LGHDT and CDR2 YNNKEL (reference sequence). The CDR3 is made up of 19 amino acids.